These T cell receptor beta chains were read from a single sample in a study of blood T cell repertoires in COVID-19. Only in-frame clones appear in the TCRdb table, and some are missing; sequencing was by immunoSEQ multiplex PCR. The sample consists of 250,000 to 350,000 clones, about 89% of them appearing once. What was sequenced was peripheral blood. These receptors were taken from a man between 25 and 39 years old with acute or convalescent COVID-19. Both conserved end residues are part of each CDR3. A D gene is named only where the DNA matches it firmly.

-	TRBJ1-1	TRBV5-1	14	CASSLAQINTEAFF
TRBD1	TRBJ1-5	TRBV29-1	13	CSVAPGGNQPQHF
-	TRBJ2-3	TRBV28	12	CASSFGADTQYF
-	TRBJ2-3	TRBV30	13	CAWSRRGTDTQYF
TRBD2	TRBJ2-3	TRBV15	18	CATSREGRGRVHTDTQYF
TRBD1	TRBJ1-2	TRBV9	17	CASSVSGEGARNYGYTF
TRBD2	TRBJ2-1	TRBV11-3	13	CASSPKRGGEQFF
-	TRBJ1-3	TRBV5-1	15	CASNLGVNSGNTIYF
TRBD1	TRBJ2-7	TRBV6-1	16	CASREDRGFGSYEQYF
TRBD1	TRBJ2-5	TRBV19	14	CASRPTGRGETQYF
-	TRBJ2-1	TRBV6-6	15	CASSYTGTAGDEQFF
-	TRBJ2-1	TRBV6-6	14	CASSYSRPSDEQFF
-	TRBJ1-1	TRBV6-1	16	CASSEAGGAGTTEAFF
-	TRBJ1-2	TRBV6-5	11	CASRQDLYYTF
TRBD1	TRBJ1-5	TRBV6-5	15	CASSYTTGGVQPQHF
-	TRBJ1-5	TRBV19	12	CASSHRFQPQHF
-	TRBJ1-5	TRBV6-1	14	CASSENGGHQPQHF
-	TRBJ1-1	TRBV7-8	13	CASSSTGNTEAFF
-	TRBJ1-1	TRBV4-1	15	CASSQDQGRDTEAFF
-	TRBJ2-3	TRBV4-2	14	CASSQGRALDTQYF
TRBD2	TRBJ2-5	TRBV5-1	15	CASSNRLAGAETQYF
TRBD1	TRBJ2-2	TRBV4-1	16	CASSQQNSGGTGELFF
TRBD1	TRBJ2-1	TRBV5-1	15	CASSLLGQGHNEQFF
TRBD1	TRBJ1-1	TRBV7-9	13	CAVQGAANTEAFF
-	TRBJ2-7	TRBV30	13	CAWSFDSGNEQYF
-	TRBJ2-1	TRBV6-4	11	CASSAYNEQFF
TRBD1	TRBJ1-2	TRBV11-2	14	CASSLDRTGSGYTF
TRBD2	TRBJ2-2	TRBV11-2	17	CASSWILAGGPIRELFF
TRBD1	TRBJ1-6	TRBV28	21	CASSPPHSGTGEPFGNSPLHF
TRBD2	TRBJ2-5	TRBV5-1	15	CASSPTSGLAETQYF
TRBD1	TRBJ1-3	TRBV18	15	CASSSTGVFGNTIYF
-	TRBJ1-5	TRBV28	13	CASVLSGGQPQHF
TRBD1	TRBJ2-7	TRBV28	14	CASSFWTGSYEQYF
-	TRBJ2-7	TRBV21-1	20	CASKACFWTGETSGPYEQYF
TRBD2	TRBJ2-7	TRBV27	15	CASSLSRGGPYEQYF
TRBD2	TRBJ2-1	TRBV29-1	13	CSARTRGDNEQFF
TRBD1	TRBJ2-2	TRBV7-9	16	CASSFSTGGRTGELFF
-	TRBJ1-1	TRBV13	14	CASSFLSVGTEAFF
-	TRBJ2-7	TRBV5-1	11	CASSSNYEQYF
-	TRBJ1-4	TRBV14	15	CASSQWGTPQEKLFF
-	TRBJ2-1	TRBV5-1	16	CASRPSRFVNIHEQFF